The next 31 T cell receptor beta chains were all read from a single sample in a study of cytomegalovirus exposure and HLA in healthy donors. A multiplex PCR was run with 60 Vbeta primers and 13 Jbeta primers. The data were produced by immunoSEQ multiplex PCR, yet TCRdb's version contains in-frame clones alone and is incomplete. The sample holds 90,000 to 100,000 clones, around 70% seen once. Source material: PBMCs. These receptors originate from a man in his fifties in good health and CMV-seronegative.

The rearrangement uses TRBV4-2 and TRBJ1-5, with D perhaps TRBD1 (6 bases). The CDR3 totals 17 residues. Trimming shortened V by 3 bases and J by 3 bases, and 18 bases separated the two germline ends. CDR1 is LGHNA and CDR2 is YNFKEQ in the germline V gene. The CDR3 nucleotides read TGTGCCAGCAGCCAGGTAACAGGGCAAACTTTCAATCAGCCCCAGCATTTT. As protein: CASSQVTGQTFNQPQHF.

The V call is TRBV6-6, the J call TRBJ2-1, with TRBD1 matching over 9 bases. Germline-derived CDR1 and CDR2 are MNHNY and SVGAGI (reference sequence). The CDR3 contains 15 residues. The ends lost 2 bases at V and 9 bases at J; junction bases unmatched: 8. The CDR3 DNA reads TGTGCCAGCAGTTACCCCCGGGACAGGGTCATTGAGCAGTTCTTC. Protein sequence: CASSYPRDRVIEQFF.

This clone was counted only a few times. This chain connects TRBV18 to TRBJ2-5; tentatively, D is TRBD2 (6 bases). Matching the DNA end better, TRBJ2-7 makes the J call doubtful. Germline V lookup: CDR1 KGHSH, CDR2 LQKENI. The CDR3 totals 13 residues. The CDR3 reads CASSPGGTYEQYF. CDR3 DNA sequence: TGTGCCAGCTCACCGGGGGGAACCTACGAGCAGTACTTC.

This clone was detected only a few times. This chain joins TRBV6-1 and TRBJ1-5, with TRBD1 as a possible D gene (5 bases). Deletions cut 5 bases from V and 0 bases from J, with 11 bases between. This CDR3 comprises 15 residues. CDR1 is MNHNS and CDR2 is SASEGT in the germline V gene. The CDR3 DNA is TGTGCCAGCAGTCTAACAGGTTATAGCAATCAGCCCCAGCATTTT. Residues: CASSLTGYSNQPQHF.

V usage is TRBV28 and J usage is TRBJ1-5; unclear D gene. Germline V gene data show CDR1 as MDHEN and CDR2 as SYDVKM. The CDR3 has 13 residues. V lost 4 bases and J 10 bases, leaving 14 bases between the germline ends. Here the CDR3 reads CASSSRGSHPQHF. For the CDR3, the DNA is TGTGCCAGCAGTTCCCGAGGGTCCCACCCCCAGCATTTT.

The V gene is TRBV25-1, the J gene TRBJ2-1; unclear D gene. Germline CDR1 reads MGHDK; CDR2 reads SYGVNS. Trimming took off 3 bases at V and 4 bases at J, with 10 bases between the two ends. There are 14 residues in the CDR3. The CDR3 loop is CASSDRVSYNEQFF. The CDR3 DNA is TGTGCCAGCAGTGACCGGGTATCATACAATGAGCAGTTCTTC.

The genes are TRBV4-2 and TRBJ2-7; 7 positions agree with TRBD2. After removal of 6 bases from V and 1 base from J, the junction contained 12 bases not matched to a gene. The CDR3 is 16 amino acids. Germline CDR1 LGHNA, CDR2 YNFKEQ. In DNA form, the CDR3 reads TGTGCCAGCAGGCGCGAGGCGGGAGACTCGTCCTACGAGCAGTACTTC. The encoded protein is CASRREAGDSSYEQYF.

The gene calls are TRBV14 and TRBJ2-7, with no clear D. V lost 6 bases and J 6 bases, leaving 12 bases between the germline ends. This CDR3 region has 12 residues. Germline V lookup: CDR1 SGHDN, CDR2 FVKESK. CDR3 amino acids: CASSLAVSEQYF. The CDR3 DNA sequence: TGTGCCAGCAGTCTGGCGGTCTCCGAGCAGTACTTC.

This chain's CDR3 is CASSLGREDEQFF. In nucleotides, the CDR3 is TGCGCCAGCAGCTTGGGGAGGGAAGATGAGCAGTTCTTC. The chain has TRBV5-1 and TRBJ2-1; a possible D gene is TRBD2 (6 bases). V was shortened by 0 bases and J by 8 bases, with 9 bases between the two germline ends. The CDR3 extends over 13 amino acids. Germline lookup yields CDR1 SGHRS and CDR2 YFSETQ.

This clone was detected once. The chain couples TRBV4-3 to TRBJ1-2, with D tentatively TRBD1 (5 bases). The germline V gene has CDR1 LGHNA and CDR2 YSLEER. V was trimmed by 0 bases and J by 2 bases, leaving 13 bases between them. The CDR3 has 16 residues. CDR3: CASSQDGGGTNYGYTF. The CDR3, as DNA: TGCGCCAGCAGCCAAGATGGGGGAGGGACCAACTATGGCTACACCTTC.

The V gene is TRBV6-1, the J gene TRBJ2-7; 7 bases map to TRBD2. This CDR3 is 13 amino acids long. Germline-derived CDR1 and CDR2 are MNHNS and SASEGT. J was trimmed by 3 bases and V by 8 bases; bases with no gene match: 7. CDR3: CASRGVAGYEQYF. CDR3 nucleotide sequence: TGTGCCAGCCGAGGGGTAGCGGGCTACGAGCAGTACTTC.

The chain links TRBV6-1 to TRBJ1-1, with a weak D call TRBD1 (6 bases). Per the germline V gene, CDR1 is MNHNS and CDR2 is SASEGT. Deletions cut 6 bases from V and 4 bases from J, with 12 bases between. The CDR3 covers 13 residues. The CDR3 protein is CASRGGHRTEAFF. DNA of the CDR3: TGTGCCAGCAGAGGGGGTCATCGCACTGAAGCTTTCTTT.

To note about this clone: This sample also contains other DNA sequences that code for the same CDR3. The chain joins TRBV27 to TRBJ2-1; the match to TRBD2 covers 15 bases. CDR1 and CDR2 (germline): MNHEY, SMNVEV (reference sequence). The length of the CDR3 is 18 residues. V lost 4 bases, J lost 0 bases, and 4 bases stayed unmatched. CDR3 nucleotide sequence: TGTGCCAGCAGTTCGGGACTAGCGGGAGGTTCCTCCTACAATGAGCAGTTCTTC. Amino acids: CASSSGLAGGSSYNEQFF.

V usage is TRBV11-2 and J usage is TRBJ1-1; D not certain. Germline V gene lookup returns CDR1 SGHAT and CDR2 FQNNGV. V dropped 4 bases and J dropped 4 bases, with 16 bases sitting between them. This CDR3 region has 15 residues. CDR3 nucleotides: TGTGCCAGCAGCTCCTCAGTCCACTCGGGCACTGAAGCTTTCTTT. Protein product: CASSSSVHSGTEAFF.

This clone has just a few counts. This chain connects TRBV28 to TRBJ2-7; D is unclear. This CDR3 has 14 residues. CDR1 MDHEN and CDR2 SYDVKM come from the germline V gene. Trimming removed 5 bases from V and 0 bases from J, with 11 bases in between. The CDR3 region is CASSPFSSSYEQYF. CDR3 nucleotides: TGTGCCAGCAGTCCCTTCTCGAGCTCCTACGAGCAGTACTTC.

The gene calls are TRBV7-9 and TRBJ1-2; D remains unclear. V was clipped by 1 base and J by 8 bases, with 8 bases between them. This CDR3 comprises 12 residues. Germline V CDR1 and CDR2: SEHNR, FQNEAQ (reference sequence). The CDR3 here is CASSLETRGYTF. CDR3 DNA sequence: TGTGCCAGCAGCTTAGAAACCCGGGGCTACACCTTC.

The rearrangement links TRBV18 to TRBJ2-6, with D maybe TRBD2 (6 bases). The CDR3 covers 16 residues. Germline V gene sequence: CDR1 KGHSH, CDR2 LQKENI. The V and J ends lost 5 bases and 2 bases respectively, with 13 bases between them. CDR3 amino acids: CASSSPGGPGANVLTF. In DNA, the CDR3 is TGTGCCAGCTCAAGCCCCGGGGGACCTGGGGCCAACGTCCTGACTTTC.

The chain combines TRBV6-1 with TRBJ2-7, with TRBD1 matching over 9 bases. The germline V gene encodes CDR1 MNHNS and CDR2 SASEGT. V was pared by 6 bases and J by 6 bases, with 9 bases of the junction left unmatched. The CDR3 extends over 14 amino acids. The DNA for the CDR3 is TGTGCCAGCAGGGACAGGGGAGGGGGTCTCGAGCAGTACTTC. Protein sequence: CASRDRGGGLEQYF.

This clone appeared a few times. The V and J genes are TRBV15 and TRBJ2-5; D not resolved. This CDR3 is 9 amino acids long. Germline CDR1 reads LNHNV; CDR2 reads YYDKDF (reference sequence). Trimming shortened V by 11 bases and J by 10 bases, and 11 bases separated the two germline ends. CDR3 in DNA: TGTGCCGGATTCCCGGGCCAGTACTTC. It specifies CAGFPGQYF.

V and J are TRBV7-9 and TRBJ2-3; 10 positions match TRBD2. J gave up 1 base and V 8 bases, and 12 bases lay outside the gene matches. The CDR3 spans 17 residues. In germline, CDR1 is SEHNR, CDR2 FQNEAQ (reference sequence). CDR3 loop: CASGASGGRLGTDTQYF. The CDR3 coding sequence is TGTGCCAGCGGGGCTAGCGGGGGCCGTCTGGGCACAGATACGCAGTATTTT. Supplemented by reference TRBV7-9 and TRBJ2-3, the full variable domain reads DTGVSQNPRHKITKRGQNVTFRCDPISEHNRLYWYRQTLGQGPEFLTYFQNEAQLEKSRLLSDRFSAERPKGSFSTLEIQRTEQGDSAMYLCASGASGGRLGTDTQYFGPGTRLTVL.

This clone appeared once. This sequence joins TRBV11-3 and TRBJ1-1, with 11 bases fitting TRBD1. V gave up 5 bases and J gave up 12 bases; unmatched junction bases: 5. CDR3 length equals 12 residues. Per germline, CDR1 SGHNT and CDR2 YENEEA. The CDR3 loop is CASSDGTGGSFF. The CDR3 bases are TGTGCCAGCAGCGACGGGACAGGGGGATCTTTCTTT.

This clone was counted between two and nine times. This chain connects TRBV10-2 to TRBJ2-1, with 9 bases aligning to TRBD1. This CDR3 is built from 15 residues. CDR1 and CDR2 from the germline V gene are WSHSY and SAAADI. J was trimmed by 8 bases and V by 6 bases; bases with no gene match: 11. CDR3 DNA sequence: TGCGCCAGCAGCGACCCGGGACAGGGTCGCTATGAGCAGTTCTTC. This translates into CASSDPGQGRYEQFF.

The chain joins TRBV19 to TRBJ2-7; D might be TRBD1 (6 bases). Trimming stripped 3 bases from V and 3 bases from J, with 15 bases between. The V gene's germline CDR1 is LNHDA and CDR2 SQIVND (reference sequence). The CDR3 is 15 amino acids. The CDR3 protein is CASSISAGVGYEQYF. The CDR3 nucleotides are TGTGCCAGTAGTATTTCGGCAGGGGTGGGCTACGAGCAGTACTTC.

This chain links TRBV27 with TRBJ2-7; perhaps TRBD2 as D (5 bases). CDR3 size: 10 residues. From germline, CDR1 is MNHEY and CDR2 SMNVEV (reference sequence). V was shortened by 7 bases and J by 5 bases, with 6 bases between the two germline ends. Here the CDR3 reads CASIGNEQYF. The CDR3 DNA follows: TGTGCCAGCATCGGGAACGAGCAGTACTTC.

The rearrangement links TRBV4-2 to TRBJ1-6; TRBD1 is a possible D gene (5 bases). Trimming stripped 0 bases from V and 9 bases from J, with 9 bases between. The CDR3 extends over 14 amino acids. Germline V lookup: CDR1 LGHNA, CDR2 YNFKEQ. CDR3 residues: CASSQEQGRSPLHF. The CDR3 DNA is TGTGCCAGCAGCCAAGAGCAGGGCCGTTCACCCCTCCACTTT.

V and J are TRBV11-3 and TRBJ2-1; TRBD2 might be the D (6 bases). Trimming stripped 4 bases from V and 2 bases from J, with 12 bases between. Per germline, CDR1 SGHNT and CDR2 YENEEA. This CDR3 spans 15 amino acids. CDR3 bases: TGTGCCAGCAGCTCCCGGGGGTCAGCCTACAATGAGCAGTTCTTC. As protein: CASSSRGSAYNEQFF.

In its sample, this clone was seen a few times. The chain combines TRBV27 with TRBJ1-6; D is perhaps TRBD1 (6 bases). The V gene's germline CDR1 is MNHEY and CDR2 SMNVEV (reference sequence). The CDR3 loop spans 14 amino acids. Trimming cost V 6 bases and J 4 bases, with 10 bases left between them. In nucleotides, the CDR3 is TGTGCCAGCAGACTACAGGGTTATAATTCACCCCTCCACTTT. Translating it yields CASRLQGYNSPLHF.

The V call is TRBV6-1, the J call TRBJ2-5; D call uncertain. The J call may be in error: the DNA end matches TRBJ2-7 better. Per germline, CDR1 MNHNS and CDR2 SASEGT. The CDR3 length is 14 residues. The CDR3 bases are TGTGCCTCGAAGCAGGCTCTGAATCAGTACGAGCAGTACTTC. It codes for CASKQALNQYEQYF.

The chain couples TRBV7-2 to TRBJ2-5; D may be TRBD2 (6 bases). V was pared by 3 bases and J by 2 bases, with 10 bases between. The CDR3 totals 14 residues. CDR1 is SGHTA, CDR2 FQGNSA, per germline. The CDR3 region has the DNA TGTGCCAGCAGCTTGACGGGGGTTCAAGAGACCCAGTACTTC. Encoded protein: CASSLTGVQETQYF.

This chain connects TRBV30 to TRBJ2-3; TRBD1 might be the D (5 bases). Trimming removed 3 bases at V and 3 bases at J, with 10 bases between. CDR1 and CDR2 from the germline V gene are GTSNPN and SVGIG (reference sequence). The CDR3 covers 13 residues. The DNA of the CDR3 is TGTGCCTGGAGGCAGGGCTGGACAGATACGCAGTATTTT. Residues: CAWRQGWTDTQYF.

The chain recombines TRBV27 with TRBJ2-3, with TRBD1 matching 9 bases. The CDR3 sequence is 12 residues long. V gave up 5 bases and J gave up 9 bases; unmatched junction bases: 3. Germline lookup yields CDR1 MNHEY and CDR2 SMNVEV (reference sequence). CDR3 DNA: TGTGCCAGCAGTCTAGGACAGGGGACGCAGTATTTT. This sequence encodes CASSLGQGTQYF.